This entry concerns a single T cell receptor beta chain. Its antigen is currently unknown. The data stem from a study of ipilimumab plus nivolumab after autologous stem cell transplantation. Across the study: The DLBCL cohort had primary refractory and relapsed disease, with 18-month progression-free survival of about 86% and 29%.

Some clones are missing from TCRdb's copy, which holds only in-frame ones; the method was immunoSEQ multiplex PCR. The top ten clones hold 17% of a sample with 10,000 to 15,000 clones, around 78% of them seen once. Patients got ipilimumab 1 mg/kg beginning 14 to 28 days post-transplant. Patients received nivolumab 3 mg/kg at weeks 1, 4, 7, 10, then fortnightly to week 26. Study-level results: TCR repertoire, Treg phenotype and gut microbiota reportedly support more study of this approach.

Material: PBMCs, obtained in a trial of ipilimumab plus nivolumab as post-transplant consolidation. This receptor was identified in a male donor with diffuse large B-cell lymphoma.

CDR3 DNA: TGTGCCAGCAGAAGGTCGGGACGGAGTAACACCGGGGAGCTGTTTTTT. Protein: CASRRSGRSNTGELFF. The gene calls are TRBV2 and TRBJ2-2, with D perhaps TRBD1 or TRBD2 (5 bases each). This CDR3 comprises 16 residues. Germline V gives CDR1 SNHLY, CDR2 FYNNEI. V was cut by 6 bases and J by 2 bases, with 16 bases left in between.